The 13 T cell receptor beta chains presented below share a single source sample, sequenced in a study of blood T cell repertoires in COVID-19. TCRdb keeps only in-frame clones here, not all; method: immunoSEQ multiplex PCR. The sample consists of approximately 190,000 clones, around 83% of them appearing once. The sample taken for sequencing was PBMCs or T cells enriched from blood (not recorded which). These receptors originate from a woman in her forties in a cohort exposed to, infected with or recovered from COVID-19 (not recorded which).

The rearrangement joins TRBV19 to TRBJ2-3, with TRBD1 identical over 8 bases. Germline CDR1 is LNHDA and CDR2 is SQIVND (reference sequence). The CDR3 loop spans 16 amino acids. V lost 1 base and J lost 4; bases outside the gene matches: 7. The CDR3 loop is CASSIARGRVADTQYF. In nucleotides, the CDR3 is TGTGCCAGTAGTATAGCCAGGGGGCGCGTCGCAGATACGCAGTATTTT.

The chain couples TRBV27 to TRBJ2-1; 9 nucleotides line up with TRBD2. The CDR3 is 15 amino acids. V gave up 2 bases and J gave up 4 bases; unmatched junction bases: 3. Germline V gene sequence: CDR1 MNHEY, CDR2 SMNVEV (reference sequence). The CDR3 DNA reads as TGTGCCAGCAGTTTAATAGCGGGGGATTACAATGAGCAGTTCTTC. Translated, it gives CASSLIAGDYNEQFF.

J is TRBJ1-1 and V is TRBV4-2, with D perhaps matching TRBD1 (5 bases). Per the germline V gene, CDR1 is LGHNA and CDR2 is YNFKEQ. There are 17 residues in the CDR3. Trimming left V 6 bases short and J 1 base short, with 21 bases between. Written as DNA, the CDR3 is TGTGCCAGCAGTCCCGGGACTCATTCAATGGGGAACACTGAAGCTTTCTTT. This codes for CASSPGTHSMGNTEAFF.

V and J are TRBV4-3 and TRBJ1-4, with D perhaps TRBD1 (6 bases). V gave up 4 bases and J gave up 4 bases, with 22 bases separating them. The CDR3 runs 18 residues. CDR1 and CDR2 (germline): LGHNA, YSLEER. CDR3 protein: CASSLRGQSIFNNEKLFF. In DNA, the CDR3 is TGCGCCAGCAGCCTCCGAGGACAGAGTATATTCAATAATGAAAAACTGTTTTTT.

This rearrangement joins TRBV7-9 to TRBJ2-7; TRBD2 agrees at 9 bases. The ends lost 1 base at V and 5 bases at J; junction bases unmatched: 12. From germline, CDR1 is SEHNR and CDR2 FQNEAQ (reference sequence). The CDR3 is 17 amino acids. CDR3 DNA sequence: TGTGCCAGCAGCTTAGTGATGTCGGCGGGGGGGCTAGACGAGCAGTACTTC. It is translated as CASSLVMSAGGLDEQYF. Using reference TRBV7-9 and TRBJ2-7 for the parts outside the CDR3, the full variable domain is DTGVSQNPRHKITKRGQNVTFRCDPISEHNRLYWYRQTLGQGPEFLTYFQNEAQLEKSRLLSDRFSAERPKGSFSTLEIQRTEQGDSAMYLCASSLVMSAGGLDEQYFGPGTRLTVT.

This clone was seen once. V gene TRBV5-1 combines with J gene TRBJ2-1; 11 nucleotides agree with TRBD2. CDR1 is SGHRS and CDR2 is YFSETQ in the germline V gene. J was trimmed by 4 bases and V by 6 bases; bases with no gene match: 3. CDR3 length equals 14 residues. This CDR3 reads CASTIAGGYNEQFF. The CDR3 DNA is TGCGCCAGCACTATAGCGGGAGGGTACAATGAGCAGTTCTTC.

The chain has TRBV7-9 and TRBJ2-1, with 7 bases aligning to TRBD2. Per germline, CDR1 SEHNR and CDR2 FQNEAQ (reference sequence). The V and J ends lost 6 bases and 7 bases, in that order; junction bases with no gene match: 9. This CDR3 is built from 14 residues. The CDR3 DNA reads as TGTGCCAGCAGACGGGGAGGGAAGGAAAATGAGCAGTTCTTC. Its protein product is CASRRGGKENEQFF.

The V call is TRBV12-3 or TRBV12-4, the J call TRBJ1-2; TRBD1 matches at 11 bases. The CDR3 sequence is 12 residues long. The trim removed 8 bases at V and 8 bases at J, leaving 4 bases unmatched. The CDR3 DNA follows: TGTGCCAGCCCCGGGACAGGGGGGGGCTACACCTTC. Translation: CASPGTGGGYTF.

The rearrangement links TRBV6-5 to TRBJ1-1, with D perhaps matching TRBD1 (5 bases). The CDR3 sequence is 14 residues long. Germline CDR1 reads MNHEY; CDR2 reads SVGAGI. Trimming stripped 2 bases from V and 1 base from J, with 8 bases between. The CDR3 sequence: CASSYLGQNTEAFF. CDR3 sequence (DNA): TGTGCCAGCAGTTACCTCGGACAGAACACTGAAGCTTTCTTT.

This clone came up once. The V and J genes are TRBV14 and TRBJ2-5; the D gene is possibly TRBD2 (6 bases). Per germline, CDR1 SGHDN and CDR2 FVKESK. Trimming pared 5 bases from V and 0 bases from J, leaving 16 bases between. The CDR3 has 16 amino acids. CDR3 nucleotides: TGTGCCAGCAGCGTTCGGCGGGGCTGGAACCAAGAGACCCAGTACTTC. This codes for CASSVRRGWNQETQYF.

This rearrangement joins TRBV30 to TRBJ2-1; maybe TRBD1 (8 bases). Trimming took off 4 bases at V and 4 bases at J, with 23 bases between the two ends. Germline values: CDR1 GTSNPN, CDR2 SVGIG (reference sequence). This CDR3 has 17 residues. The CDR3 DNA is TGTGCCTGGAACACAGGGGGGGAGGGCCGTTCGTACAATGAGCAGTTCTTC. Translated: CAWNTGGEGRSYNEQFF. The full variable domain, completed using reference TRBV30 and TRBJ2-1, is SQTIHQWPATLVQPVGSPLSLECTVEGTSNPNLYWYRQAAGRGLQLLFYSVGIGQISSEVPQNLSASRPQDRQFILSSKKLLLSDSGFYLCAWNTGGEGRSYNEQFFGPGTRLTVL.

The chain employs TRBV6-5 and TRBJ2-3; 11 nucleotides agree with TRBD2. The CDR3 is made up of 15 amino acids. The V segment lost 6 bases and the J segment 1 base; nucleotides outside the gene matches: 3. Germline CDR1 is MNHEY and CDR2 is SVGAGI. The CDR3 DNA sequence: TGTGCCAGCAGGTTGACTAGCGGGGGCACAGATACGCAGTATTTT. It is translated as CASRLTSGGTDTQYF.

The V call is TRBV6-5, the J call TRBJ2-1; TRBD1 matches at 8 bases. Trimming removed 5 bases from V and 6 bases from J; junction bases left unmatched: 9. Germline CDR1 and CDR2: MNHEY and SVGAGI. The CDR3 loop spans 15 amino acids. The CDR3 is CASSRHGTGGNEQFF. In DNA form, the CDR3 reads TGTGCCAGCAGTAGACACGGGACAGGTGGCAATGAGCAGTTCTTC.